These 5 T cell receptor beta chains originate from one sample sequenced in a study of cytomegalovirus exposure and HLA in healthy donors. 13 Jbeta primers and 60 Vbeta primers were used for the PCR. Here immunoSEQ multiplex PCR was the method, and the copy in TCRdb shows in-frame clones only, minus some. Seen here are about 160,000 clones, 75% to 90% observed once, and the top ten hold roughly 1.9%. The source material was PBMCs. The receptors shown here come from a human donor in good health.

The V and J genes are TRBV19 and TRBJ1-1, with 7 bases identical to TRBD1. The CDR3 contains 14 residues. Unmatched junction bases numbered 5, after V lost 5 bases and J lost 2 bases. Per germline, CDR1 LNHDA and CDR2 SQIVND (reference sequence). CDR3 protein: CASSPGQINTEAFF. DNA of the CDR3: TGTGCCAGTAGTCCGGGACAGATTAACACTGAAGCTTTCTTT.

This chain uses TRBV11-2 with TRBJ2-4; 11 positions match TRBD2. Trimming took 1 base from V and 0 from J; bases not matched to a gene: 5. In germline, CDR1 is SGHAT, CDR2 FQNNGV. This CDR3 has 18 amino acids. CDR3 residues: CASSLARLAGLAKNIQYF. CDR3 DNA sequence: TGTGCCAGCAGCTTAGCCAGACTAGCGGGGCTAGCCAAAAACATTCAGTACTTC.

CDR3 sequence: CASSAPTGGGEQFF. In DNA, the CDR3 is TGTGCCAGCAGCGCCCCGACGGGGGGCGGTGAGCAGTTCTTC. The gene calls are TRBV9 and TRBJ2-1, with D perhaps matching TRBD2 (7 bases). There are 14 residues in the CDR3. Trimming left V 3 bases short and J 9 bases short, with 16 bases between. Germline V lookup: CDR1 SGDLS, CDR2 YYNGEE.

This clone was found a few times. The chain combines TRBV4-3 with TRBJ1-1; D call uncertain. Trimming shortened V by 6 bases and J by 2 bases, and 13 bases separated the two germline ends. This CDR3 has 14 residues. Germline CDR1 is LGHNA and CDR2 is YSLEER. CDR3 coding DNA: TGCGCCAGCAGTTCTAGAGGGCGCAACACTGAAGCTTTCTTT. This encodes CASSSRGRNTEAFF.

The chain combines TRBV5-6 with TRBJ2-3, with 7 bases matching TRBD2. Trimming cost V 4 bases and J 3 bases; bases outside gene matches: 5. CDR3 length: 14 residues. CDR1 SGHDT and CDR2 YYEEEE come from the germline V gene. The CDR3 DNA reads TGTGCCAGCAGCCACCGGGGGGTAACAGATACGCAGTATTTT. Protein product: CASSHRGVTDTQYF.